This T cell receptor beta chain is drawn from a study of blood T cell repertoires in COVID-19. TCRdb's copy holds only in-frame clones and misses some; the assay was immunoSEQ multiplex PCR. The profile shows around 100,000 clones, more than 75% of them singletons. The CDR3 is 13 residues long. Germline V gives CDR1 LNHDA, CDR2 SQIVND (reference sequence). The V and J ends lost 6 bases and 3 bases, in that order; junction bases with no gene match: 4. This sequence joins TRBV19 and TRBJ1-2; 7 bases are shared with TRBD1. The sequence derives from a human donor in a cohort sampled during active COVID-19. The sample consisted of peripheral blood. The CDR3 loop is CASSPGTDYGYTF. The CDR3 DNA follows: TGTGCCAGTAGCCCCGGGACAGACTATGGCTACACCTTC.